This TCR beta chain was retrieved from a study of CD8 T cells in Susac syndrome. Overall study results and limits: The authors acknowledged that the study's TCR sequencing and HLA analysis involved relatively few individuals.

Concerning this clonotype: Its antigen is undetermined.

Random hexamers served to reverse transcribe roughly 0.45 to 1 ug RNA. The TCR beta CDR3 was amplified by immunoSEQ multiplex PCR across 54 Vbeta, 13 Jbeta. TCRdb reanalysed the immunoSEQ multiplex PCR reads using MiXCR and keeps one entry per CDR3 protein. The sample holds about 280,000 distinct CDR3 sequences, 85% seen once. The CDR3 covers 14 residues. Trimming removed 6 bases from V and 4 bases from J; junction bases left unmatched: 6. Looked up from germline, CDR1 is MNHNS and CDR2 is SASEGT. Sequencing of TCR beta, carried out with a high-throughput approach, was applied to CD8+ and CD4+ T cells from the blood.

The chain uses TRBV6-1 and TRBJ1-1, with 9 bases identical to TRBD1. This sequence originates from a human donor with multiple sclerosis. The sequenced sample consisted of CD8+ T cells from PBMCs. The CDR3 DNA sequence: TGTGCCAGCAGAGAGACAGGGGGAAGCACTGAAGCTTTCTTT. Translation gives CASRETGGSTEAFF.